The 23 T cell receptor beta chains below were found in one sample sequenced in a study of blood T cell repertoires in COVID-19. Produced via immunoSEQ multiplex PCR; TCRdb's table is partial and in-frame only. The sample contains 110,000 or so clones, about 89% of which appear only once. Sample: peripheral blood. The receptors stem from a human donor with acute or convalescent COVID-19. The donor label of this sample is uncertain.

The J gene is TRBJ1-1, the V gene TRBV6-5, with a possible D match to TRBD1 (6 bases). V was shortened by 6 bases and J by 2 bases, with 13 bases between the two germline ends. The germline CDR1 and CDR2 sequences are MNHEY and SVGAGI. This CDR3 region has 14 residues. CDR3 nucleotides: TGTGCCAGCAGGCGGGGGCGTTTTAACACTGAAGCTTTCTTT. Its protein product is CASRRGRFNTEAFF.

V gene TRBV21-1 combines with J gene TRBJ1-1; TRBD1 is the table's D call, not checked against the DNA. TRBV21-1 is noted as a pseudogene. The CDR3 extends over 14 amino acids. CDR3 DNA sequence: TGTGCCAGCAGCAGGGGACAAATGAACACTGAAGCTTTCTTT. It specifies CASSRGQMNTEAFF.

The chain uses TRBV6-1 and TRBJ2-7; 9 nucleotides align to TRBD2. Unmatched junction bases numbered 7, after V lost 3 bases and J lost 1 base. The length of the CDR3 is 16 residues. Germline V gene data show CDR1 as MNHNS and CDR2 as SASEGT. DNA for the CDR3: TGTGCCAGCAGTGAGTTTATGACTAGCGGATCCTACGAGCAGTACTTC. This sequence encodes CASSEFMTSGSYEQYF.

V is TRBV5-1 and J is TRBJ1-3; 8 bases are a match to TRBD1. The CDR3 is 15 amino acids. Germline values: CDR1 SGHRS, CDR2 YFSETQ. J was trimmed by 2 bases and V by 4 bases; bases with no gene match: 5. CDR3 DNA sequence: TGCGCCAGCAGCAGCTCAGGGGGCGCTGGAAACACCATATATTTT. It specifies CASSSSGGAGNTIYF.

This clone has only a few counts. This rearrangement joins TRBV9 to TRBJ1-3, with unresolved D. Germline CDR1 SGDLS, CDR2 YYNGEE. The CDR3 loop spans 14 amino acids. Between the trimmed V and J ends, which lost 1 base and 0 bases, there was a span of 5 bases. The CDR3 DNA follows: TGTGCCAGCAGCGTAACAGTCTCTGGAAACACCATATATTTT. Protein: CASSVTVSGNTIYF.

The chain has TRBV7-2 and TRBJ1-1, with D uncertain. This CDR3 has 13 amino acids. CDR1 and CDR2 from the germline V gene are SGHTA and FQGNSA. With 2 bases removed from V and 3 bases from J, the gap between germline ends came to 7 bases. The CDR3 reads CASSLKEDTEAFF. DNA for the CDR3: TGTGCCAGCAGCTTAAAGGAGGACACTGAAGCTTTCTTT.

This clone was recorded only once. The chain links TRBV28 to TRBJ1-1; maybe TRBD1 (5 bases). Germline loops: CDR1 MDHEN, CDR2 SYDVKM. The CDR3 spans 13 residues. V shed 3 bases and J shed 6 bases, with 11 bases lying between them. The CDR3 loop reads CASSLAGKAEAFF. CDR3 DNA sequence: TGTGCCAGCAGTTTGGCAGGGAAAGCTGAAGCTTTCTTT.

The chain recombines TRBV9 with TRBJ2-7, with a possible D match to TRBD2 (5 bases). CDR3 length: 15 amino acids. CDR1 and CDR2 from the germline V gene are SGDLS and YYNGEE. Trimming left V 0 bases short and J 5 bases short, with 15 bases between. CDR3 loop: CASSVEGFGVDEQYF. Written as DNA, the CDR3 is TGTGCCAGCAGCGTAGAGGGCTTCGGGGTGGACGAGCAGTACTTC.

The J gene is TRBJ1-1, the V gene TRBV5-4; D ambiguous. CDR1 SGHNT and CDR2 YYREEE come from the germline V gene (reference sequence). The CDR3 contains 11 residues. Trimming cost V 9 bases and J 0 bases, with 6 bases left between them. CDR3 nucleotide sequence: TGTGCCATGTTCTTGAACACTGAAGCTTTCTTT. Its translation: CAMFLNTEAFF.

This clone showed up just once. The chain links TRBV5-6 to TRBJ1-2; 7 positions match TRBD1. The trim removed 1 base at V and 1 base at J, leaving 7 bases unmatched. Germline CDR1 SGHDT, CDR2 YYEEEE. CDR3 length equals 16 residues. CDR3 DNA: TGTGCCAGCAGCTTGACAGGGGACACCTTTAACTATGGCTACACCTTC. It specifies CASSLTGDTFNYGYTF.

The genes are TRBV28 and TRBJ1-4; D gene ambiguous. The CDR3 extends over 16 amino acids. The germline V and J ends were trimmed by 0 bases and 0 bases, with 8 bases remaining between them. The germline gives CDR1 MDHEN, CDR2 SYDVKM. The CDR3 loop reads CASSLWFQSTNEKLFF. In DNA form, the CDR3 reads TGTGCCAGCAGTTTATGGTTTCAGTCAACTAATGAAAAACTGTTTTTT.

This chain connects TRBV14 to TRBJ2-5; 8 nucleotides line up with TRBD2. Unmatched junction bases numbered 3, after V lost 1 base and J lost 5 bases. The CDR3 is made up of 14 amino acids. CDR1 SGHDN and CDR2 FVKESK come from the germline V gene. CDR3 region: CASSQVAGYETQYF. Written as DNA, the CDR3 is TGTGCCAGCAGCCAAGTAGCGGGGTACGAGACCCAGTACTTC.

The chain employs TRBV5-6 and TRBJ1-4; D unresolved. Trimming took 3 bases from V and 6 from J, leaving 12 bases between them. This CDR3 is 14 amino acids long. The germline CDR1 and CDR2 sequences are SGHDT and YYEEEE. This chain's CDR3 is CASSYRTGYEKLFF. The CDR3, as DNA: TGTGCCAGCAGCTACCGAACGGGGTATGAAAAACTGTTTTTT.

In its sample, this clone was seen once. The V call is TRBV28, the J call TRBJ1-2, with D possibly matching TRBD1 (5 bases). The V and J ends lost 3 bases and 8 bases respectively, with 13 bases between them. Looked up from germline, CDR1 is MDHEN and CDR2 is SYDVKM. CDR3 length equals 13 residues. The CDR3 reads CASSLGGWRGYTF. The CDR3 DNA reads TGTGCCAGCAGTTTGGGGGGGTGGAGGGGCTACACCTTC.

Here the CDR3 reads CASSVSGGGYSREAEAFF. CDR3 bases: TGTGCCAGCAGCGTTTCTGGAGGGGGCTATTCGCGAGAGGCTGAAGCTTTCTTT. This chain joins TRBV9 and TRBJ1-1; 7 positions match TRBD1. V was clipped by 2 bases and J by 6 bases; unmatched bases: 19. CDR1 is SGDLS, CDR2 YYNGEE, per germline. The CDR3 length is 18 residues.

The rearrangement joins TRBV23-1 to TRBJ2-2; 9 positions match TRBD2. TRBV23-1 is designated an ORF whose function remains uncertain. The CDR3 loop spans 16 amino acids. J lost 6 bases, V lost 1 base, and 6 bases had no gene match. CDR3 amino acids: CASSQYRLAVPGELFF. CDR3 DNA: TGCGCCAGCAGTCAATATCGACTAGCGGTCCCCGGGGAGCTGTTTTTT.

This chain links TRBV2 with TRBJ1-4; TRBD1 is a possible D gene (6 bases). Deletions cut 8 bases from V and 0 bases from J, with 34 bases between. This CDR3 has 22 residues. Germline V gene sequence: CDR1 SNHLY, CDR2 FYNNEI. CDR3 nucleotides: TGTGCCAGCCCGTCACCTCCTTTTCCCGGGACAACCTCCATGGCAACTAATGAAAAACTGTTTTTT. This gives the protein CASPSPPFPGTTSMATNEKLFF.

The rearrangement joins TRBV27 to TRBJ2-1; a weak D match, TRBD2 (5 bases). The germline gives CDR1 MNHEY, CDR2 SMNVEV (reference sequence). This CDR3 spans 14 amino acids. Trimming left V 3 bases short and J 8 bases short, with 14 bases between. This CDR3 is CASSLASRGYEQFF. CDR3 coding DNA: TGTGCCAGCAGTTTGGCATCTCGGGGATATGAGCAGTTCTTC.

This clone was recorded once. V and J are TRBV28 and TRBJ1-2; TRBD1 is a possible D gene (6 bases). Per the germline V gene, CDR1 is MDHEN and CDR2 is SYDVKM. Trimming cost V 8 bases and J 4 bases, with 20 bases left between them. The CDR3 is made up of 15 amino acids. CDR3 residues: CASRFGGARSYGYTF. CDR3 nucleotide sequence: TGTGCCAGCCGATTTGGGGGGGCAAGGTCCTATGGCTACACCTTC.

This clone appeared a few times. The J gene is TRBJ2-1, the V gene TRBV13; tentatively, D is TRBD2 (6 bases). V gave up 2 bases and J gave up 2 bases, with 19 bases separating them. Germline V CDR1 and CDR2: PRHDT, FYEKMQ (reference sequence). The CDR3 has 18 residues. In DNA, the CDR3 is TGTGCCAGCAGCTTATCCCCCGACCCGACTAGTGCCTACAATGAGCAGTTCTTC. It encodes CASSLSPDPTSAYNEQFF.

CDR3 sequence: CASSSPTSAYEQYF. The CDR3 DNA is TGTGCCAGCAGCTCACCCACTAGCGCCTACGAGCAGTACTTC. The chain links TRBV28 to TRBJ2-7, with TRBD2 matching over 7 bases. The length of the CDR3 is 14 residues. The trim removed 6 bases at V and 2 bases at J, leaving 7 bases unmatched. In germline, CDR1 is MDHEN, CDR2 SYDVKM. Full variable domain (outside the CDR3, taken from reference TRBV28 and TRBJ2-7): DVKVTQSSRYLVKRTGEKVFLECVQDMDHENMFWYRQDPGLGLRLIYFSYDVKMKEKGDIPEGYSVSREKKERFSLILESASTNQTSMYLCASSSPTSAYEQYFGPGTRLTVT.

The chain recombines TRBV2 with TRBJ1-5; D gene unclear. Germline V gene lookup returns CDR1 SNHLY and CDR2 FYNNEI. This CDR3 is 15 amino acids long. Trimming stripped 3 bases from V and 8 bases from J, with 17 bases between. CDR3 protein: CASSDVLVGGEPQHF. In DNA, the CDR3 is TGTGCCAGCAGTGATGTATTGGTTGGCGGGGAGCCCCAGCATTTT.

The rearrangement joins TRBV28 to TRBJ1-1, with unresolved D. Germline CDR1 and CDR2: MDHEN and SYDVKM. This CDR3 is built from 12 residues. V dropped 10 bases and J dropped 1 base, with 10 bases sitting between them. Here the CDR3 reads CATVRQNTEAFF. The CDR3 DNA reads TGTGCCACCGTGAGGCAGAACACTGAAGCTTTCTTT.